The 22 T cell receptor beta chains reported below all come from one sample, sequenced in a study of blood T cell repertoires in COVID-19. Using immunoSEQ multiplex PCR, the repertoire was profiled, and TCRdb retains in-frame clones only, with some absent. This table has roughly 100,000 clones, 84% appearing once. The sample taken for sequencing was peripheral blood. These receptors were collected from a woman aged 60-70 years with acute or convalescent COVID-19.

This clone was recorded a few times. The chain recombines TRBV7-8 with TRBJ1-5; weak D call: TRBD1 (5 bases). The CDR3 sequence is 15 residues long. Germline V gene sequence: CDR1 SGHVS, CDR2 FQNEAQ. The germline V and J ends were trimmed by 1 base and 4 bases, with 11 bases remaining between them. The CDR3 here is CASSLVFGANQPQHF. CDR3 nucleotides: TGTGCCAGCAGCTTAGTTTTTGGGGCAAATCAGCCCCAGCATTTT.

The J gene is TRBJ1-1, the V gene TRBV6-5, with D possibly TRBD1 on 5 matching bases. Per germline, CDR1 MNHEY and CDR2 SVGAGI. This CDR3 comprises 12 residues. Trimming left V 6 bases short and J 9 bases short, with 14 bases between. CDR3 region: CASSPQDSKAFF. The CDR3 bases are TGTGCCAGCAGCCCCCAAGACAGCAAAGCTTTCTTT.

The CDR3 reads CASSYASGGNYEQYF. CDR3 in DNA: TGTGCCAGCAGTTATGCTAGCGGGGGAAATTACGAGCAGTACTTC. This rearrangement joins TRBV6-6 to TRBJ2-7; 10 nucleotides agree with TRBD2. The V and J ends lost 3 bases and 4 bases, in that order; junction bases with no gene match: 6. The CDR3 is 15 residues long. Germline CDR1 is MNHNY and CDR2 is SVGAGI (reference sequence).

V is TRBV27 and J is TRBJ2-1; TRBD2 agrees at 12 bases. The length of the CDR3 is 16 residues. From germline, CDR1 is MNHEY and CDR2 SMNVEV (reference sequence). Trimming removed 2 bases from V and 6 bases from J; junction bases left unmatched: 5. CDR3 in DNA: TGTGCCAGCAGTTTACGAGGACTAGCGGGAACCAATGAGCAGTTCTTC. It encodes CASSLRGLAGTNEQFF.

The chain recombines TRBV5-1 with TRBJ2-1; D is perhaps TRBD2 (6 bases). The CDR3 loop spans 14 amino acids. Trimming removed 0 bases from V and 7 bases from J, with 11 bases in between. Germline-derived CDR1 and CDR2 are SGHRS and YFSETQ. Here the CDR3 reads CASSLAPGGNEQFF. In DNA, the CDR3 is TGCGCCAGCAGCTTGGCCCCCGGGGGAAATGAGCAGTTCTTC.

The chain uses TRBV11-2 and TRBJ2-1, with a weak D call TRBD2 (5 bases). Trimming left V 5 bases short and J 7 bases short, with 12 bases between. CDR3 length: 13 amino acids. The germline CDR1 and CDR2 sequences are SGHAT and FQNNGV. CDR3 in amino acids: CASSLWTGNEQFF. For the CDR3, the DNA is TGTGCCAGCAGCCTCTGGACGGGGAATGAGCAGTTCTTC.

This sequence joins TRBV15 and TRBJ2-3; 7 bases line up with TRBD2. Germline-derived CDR1 and CDR2 are LNHNV and YYDKDF (reference sequence). The CDR3 has 17 amino acids. After removal of 0 bases from V and 0 bases from J, the junction contained 6 bases not matched to a gene. CDR3 in DNA: TGTGCCACCAGCAGAGAGGGGGGGGTCAGAAGCACAGATACGCAGTATTTT. This codes for CATSREGGVRSTDTQYF.

The chain employs TRBV19 and TRBJ1-5; D is unresolved. V lost 4 bases and J lost 5, with 12 bases in between. Germline V gene lookup returns CDR1 LNHDA and CDR2 SQIVND (reference sequence). CDR3 length: 14 amino acids. The CDR3 DNA is TGTGCCAGTAGTACCCCAGATAATTATCAGCCCCAGCATTTT. Its protein product is CASSTPDNYQPQHF.

This chain joins TRBV6-2 or TRBV6-3 and TRBJ2-1, with TRBD1 matching over 8 bases. Germline V lookup: CDR1 MNHEY, CDR2 SVGEGT. V lost 0 bases and J lost 15; bases outside the gene matches: 4. This CDR3 has 12 residues. The CDR3 loop reads CASSYSTGGRFF. CDR3 sequence (DNA): TGTGCCAGCAGTTACTCTACAGGGGGTCGGTTCTTC.

J is TRBJ2-7 and V is TRBV7-2; maybe TRBD2 (6 bases). Between the trimmed V and J ends, which lost 1 base and 3 bases, there was a span of 10 bases. The CDR3 runs 14 residues. CDR1 is SGHTA and CDR2 is FQGNSA in the germline V gene. In DNA, the CDR3 is TGTGCCAGCAGCTTAGAGGAGGGGCTCTACGAGCAGTACTTC. Its protein product is CASSLEEGLYEQYF.

V and J are TRBV20-1 and TRBJ1-1; tentative D call: TRBD1 (6 bases). Trimming removed 1 base from V and 11 bases from J, with 11 bases in between. The CDR3 has 11 residues. The germline gives CDR1 DFQATT, CDR2 SNEGSKA (reference sequence). The CDR3 loop is CSARVGARAFF. CDR3 bases: TGCAGTGCTAGAGTGGGGGCCAGGGCTTTCTTT.

The table lists this clone with a count of one. V is TRBV11-2 and J is TRBJ1-6, with D hard to call. CDR1 is SGHAT and CDR2 is FQNNGV in the germline V gene. The CDR3 is made up of 12 amino acids. Trimming took off 5 bases at V and 8 bases at J, with 7 bases between the two ends. The CDR3 bases are TGTGCCAGCAGCCTAGCCTATTCACCCCTCCACTTT. Its translation: CASSLAYSPLHF.

The rearrangement links TRBV5-4 to TRBJ2-1; D gene ambiguous. The CDR3 totals 12 residues. V lost 2 bases and J 9 bases, leaving 9 bases between the germline ends. The germline V gene encodes CDR1 SGHNT and CDR2 YYREEE (reference sequence). The CDR3 DNA is TGTGCCAGCAGCTTTGGCCGTCTTGAGCAGTTCTTC. This codes for CASSFGRLEQFF. The variable domain in full, with the rest retrieved from reference TRBV5-4 and TRBJ2-1, is ETGVTQSPTHLIKTRGQQVTLRCSSQSGHNTVSWYQQALGQGPQFIFQYYREEENGRGNFPPRFSGLQFPNYSSELNVNALELDDSALYLCASSFGRLEQFFGPGTRLTVL.

This clone was detected once. The chain uses TRBV29-1 and TRBJ2-6; TRBD2 aligns across 16 bases. The ends lost 4 bases at V and 2 bases at J; junction bases unmatched: 5. There are 18 residues in the CDR3. CDR1 SQVTM and CDR2 ANQGSEA come from the germline V gene. DNA for the CDR3: TGCAGCGTTGTATCGGGACTAGCGGGAGGGCCTGGGGCCAACGTCCTGACTTTC. The encoded protein is CSVVSGLAGGPGANVLTF.

The J gene is TRBJ2-2, the V gene TRBV29-1; 11 nucleotides line up with TRBD1. V shed 7 bases, J shed 7 bases, and the junction held 8 bases outside the gene matches. CDR3 length equals 14 residues. Germline lookup yields CDR1 SQVTM and CDR2 ANQGSEA. The CDR3 protein is CSAVDRGRRGELFF. Here the CDR3 DNA reads TGCAGCGCTGTGGACAGGGGGCGCCGCGGGGAGCTGTTTTTT.

This chain joins TRBV6-6 and TRBJ2-1, with TRBD2 identical over 11 bases. Germline CDR1 reads MNHNY; CDR2 reads SVGAGI (reference sequence). The CDR3 is made up of 15 amino acids. Trimming at V came to 7 bases and at J to 3 bases, leaving 5 bases not matched to a gene. The CDR3 nucleotides are TGTGCCAGCACCACTACTAGCGGGAGCTACAATGAGCAGTTCTTC. It encodes CASTTTSGSYNEQFF.

This rearrangement joins TRBV7-2 to TRBJ2-5, with D tentatively TRBD1 (6 bases). The V end lost 1 base, the J end lost 5 bases, and 11 bases lay between the germline ends. The CDR3 is made up of 14 amino acids. The V gene's germline CDR1 is SGHTA and CDR2 FQGNSA. The DNA for the CDR3 is TGTGCCAGCAGCTTAGTTGGGGGCCGGGAGACCCAGTACTTC. Translating it yields CASSLVGGRETQYF.

The CDR3 region is CASSTGNGNQPQHF. CDR3 nucleotide sequence: TGTGCCAGCAGCACAGGGAATGGCAATCAGCCCCAGCATTTT. This chain links TRBV7-2 with TRBJ1-5, with D possibly being TRBD1 (6 bases). Trimming removed 5 bases at V and 2 bases at J, with 10 bases between. The V gene's germline CDR1 is SGHTA and CDR2 FQGNSA. The CDR3 consists of 14 residues.

V and J are TRBV10-2 and TRBJ2-7; tentative D call: TRBD2 (6 bases). Germline V CDR1 and CDR2: WSHSY, SAAADI. The CDR3 is 15 residues long. Trimming cost V 6 bases and J 7 bases, with 22 bases left between them. The CDR3 loop is CASSDPPGLAGEQYF. DNA for the CDR3: TGCGCCAGCAGCGACCCCCCGGGACTTGCGGGAGAGCAGTACTTC.

This chain uses TRBV28 with TRBJ2-1; no definite D call. This CDR3 is built from 16 residues. Per germline, CDR1 MDHEN and CDR2 SYDVKM. The V gene lost 4 bases and the J gene lost 5 bases, with 18 bases spanning the gap. The CDR3 here is CASSSPSPRSHNEQFF. CDR3 DNA: TGTGCCAGCAGTTCCCCGAGCCCCCGCTCTCACAATGAGCAGTTCTTC.

The chain employs TRBV27 and TRBJ1-1; 7 bases are a match to TRBD1. This CDR3 has 15 residues. Germline CDR1 reads MNHEY; CDR2 reads SMNVEV (reference sequence). V gave up 6 bases and J gave up 2 bases; unmatched junction bases: 9. This CDR3 is CASRDIYRGNTEAFF. The CDR3 DNA reads TGTGCCAGCAGGGATATTTACAGGGGAAACACTGAAGCTTTCTTT.

V is TRBV19 and J is TRBJ1-4; D gene unclear. Between the trimmed V and J ends, which lost 7 bases and 3 bases, there was a span of 6 bases. The CDR3 consists of 12 residues. Germline loops: CDR1 LNHDA, CDR2 SQIVND (reference sequence). The CDR3 is CASTQSNEKLFF. The CDR3 nucleotides read TGTGCCAGTACACAGTCTAATGAAAAACTGTTTTTT.